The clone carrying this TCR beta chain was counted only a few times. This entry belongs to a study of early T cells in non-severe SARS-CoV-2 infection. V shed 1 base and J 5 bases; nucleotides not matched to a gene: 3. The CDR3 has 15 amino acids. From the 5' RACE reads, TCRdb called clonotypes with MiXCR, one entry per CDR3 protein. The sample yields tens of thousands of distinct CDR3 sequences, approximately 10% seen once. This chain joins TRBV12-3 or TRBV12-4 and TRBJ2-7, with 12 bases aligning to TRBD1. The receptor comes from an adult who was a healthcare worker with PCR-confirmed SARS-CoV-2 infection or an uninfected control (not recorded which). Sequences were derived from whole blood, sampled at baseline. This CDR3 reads CASSLVGTGGHEQYF. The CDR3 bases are TGTGCCAGCAGTTTAGTCGGGACAGGGGGCCACGAGCAGTACTTC.